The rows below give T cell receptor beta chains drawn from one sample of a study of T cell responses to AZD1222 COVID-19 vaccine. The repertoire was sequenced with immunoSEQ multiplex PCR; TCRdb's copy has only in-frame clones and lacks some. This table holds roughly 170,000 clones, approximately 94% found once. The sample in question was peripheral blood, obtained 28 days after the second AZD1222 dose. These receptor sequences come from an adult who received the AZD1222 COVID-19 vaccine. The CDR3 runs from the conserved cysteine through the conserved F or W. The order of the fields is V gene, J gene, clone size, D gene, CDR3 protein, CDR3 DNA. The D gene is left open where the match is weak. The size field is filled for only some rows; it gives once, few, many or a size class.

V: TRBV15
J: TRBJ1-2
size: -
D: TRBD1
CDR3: CATSRELWQGGGYTF
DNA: TGTGCCACCAGCAGAGAACTATGGCAGGGGGGCGGCTACACCTTC

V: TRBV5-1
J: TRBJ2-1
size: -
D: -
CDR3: CASRAKEHSYNEQFF
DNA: TGCGCCAGCAGGGCTAAGGAACACTCCTACAATGAGCAGTTCTTC

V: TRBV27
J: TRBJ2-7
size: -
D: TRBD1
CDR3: CASRGLITPGGQYF
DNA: TGTGCCAGCAGGGGTTTAATCACACCAGGGGGGCAGTACTTC

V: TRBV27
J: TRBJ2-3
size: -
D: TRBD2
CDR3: CASSLGGGRARADTQYF
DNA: TGTGCCAGCAGTTTAGGAGGCGGGAGGGCCCGGGCCGATACGCAGTATTTT

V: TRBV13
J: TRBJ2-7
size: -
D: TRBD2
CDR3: CASSPSSSGFTYEQYF
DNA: TGTGCCAGCAGCCCCTCGAGTAGCGGGTTTACCTACGAGCAGTACTTC

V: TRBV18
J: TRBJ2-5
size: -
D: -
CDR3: CASSKGLGETQYF
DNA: TGTGCCAGCTCAAAGGGGTTGGGAGAGACCCAGTACTTC

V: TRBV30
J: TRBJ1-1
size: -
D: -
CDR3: CAWSVPGANTEAFF
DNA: TGTGCCTGGAGTGTACCAGGGGCGAACACTGAAGCTTTCTTT

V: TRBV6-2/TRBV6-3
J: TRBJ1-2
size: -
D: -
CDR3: CASSLGVSSGYTF
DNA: TGTGCCAGCAGTCTAGGGGTTTCGAGTGGCTACACCTTC

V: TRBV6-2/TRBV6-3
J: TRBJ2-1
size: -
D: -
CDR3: CASSPLGQGRGEQFF
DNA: TGTGCCAGCAGCCCCCTGGGGCAGGGTCGTGGTGAGCAGTTCTTC

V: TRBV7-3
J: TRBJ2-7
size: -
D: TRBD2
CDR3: CASSSGGLAVHEQYF
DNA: TGTGCCAGCAGCTCTGGGGGACTAGCAGTCCACGAGCAGTACTTC

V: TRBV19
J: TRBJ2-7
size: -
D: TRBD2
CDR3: CASSAGDGYEQYF
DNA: TGTGCCAGTTCCGCGGGGGATGGCTACGAGCAGTACTTC

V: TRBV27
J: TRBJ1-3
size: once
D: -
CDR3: CASSTLLGGSGNTIYF
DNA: TGTGCCAGCAGTACCCTGCTAGGGGGATCCGGAAACACCATATATTTT

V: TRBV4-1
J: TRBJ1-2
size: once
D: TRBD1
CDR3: CASSHGNRGLNYGYTF
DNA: TGCGCCAGCAGCCACGGGAACAGGGGGCTGAACTATGGCTACACCTTC

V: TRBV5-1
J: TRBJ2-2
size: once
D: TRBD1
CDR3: CASSRDRTTGELFF
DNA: TGCGCCAGCAGCCGGGACAGGACCACCGGGGAGCTGTTTTTT

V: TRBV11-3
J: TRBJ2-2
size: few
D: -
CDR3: CASTDSGGELFF
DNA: TGTGCCAGCACAGACAGTGGCGGGGAGCTGTTTTTT

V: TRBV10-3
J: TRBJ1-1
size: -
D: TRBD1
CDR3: CAISDSGQGRTEAFF
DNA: TGTGCCATCAGCGATTCGGGACAGGGGAGGACTGAAGCTTTCTTT

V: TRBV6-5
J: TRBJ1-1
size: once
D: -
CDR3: CASSLRGANTEAFF
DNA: TGTGCCAGCAGCCTCAGGGGAGCGAACACTGAAGCTTTCTTT

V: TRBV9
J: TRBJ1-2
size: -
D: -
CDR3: CASSTRVGNYGYTF
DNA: TGTGCCAGCAGCACTAGGGTTGGGAACTATGGCTACACCTTC

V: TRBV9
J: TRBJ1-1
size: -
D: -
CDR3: CASSATDDTEAFF
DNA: TGTGCCAGCAGCGCTACGGACGACACTGAAGCTTTCTTT

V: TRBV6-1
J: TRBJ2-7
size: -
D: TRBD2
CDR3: CASSEVSGAGVRCEQYF
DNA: TGTGCCAGCAGTGAAGTAAGCGGAGCGGGAGTTAGATGCGAGCAGTACTTC

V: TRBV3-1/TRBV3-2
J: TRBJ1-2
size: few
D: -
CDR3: CASSASDGAYGYTF
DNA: TGTGCCAGCAGTGCATCGGACGGAGCCTATGGCTACACCTTC

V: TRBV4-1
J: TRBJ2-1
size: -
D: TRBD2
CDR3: CASSPQIFGPPGGRFYNEQFF
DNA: TGCGCCAGCAGCCCACAAATTTTTGGGCCTCCGGGGGGGCGTTTTTACAATGAGCAGTTCTTC

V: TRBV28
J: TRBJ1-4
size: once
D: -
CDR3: CASSFSGAREKLFF
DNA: TGTGCCAGCAGTTTCTCAGGGGCTCGAGAAAAACTGTTTTTT

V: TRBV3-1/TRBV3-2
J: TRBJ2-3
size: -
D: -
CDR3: CASSQDRARRTDTQYF
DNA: TGTGCCAGCAGCCAAGATAGAGCGAGACGCACAGATACGCAGTATTTT

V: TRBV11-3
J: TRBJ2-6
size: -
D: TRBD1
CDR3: CASSNNFAGGAGANVLTF
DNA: TGTGCCAGCAGCAATAATTTTGCAGGGGGTGCTGGGGCCAACGTCCTGACTTTC

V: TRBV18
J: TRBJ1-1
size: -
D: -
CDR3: CASSAEGRLNTEAFF
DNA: TGTGCCAGCTCAGCAGAGGGACGGTTGAACACTGAAGCTTTCTTT

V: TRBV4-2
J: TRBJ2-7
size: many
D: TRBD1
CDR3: CASSQATGAPSYEQYF
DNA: TGTGCCAGCAGCCAAGCCACAGGGGCTCCTTCCTACGAGCAGTACTTC

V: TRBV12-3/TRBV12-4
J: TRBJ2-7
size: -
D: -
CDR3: CASRTSRAYEQYF
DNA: TGTGCCAGCAGGACAAGTAGGGCCTACGAGCAGTACTTC

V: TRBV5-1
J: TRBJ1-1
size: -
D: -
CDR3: CASSLAAMNTEAFF
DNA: TGCGCCAGCAGCTTGGCAGCTATGAACACTGAAGCTTTCTTT

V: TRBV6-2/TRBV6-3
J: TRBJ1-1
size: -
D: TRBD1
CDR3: CASSRQGPDTEAFF
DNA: TGTGCCAGCAGTCGACAGGGTCCGGACACTGAAGCTTTCTTT